This is a list of T cell receptor beta chains from one sample in a study of CD8 T cells in Susac syndrome. MiXCR, applied by TCRdb to the immunoSEQ multiplex PCR reads, yields one record per CDR3 protein. The table records around 150,000 distinct CDR3 sequences, roughly 95% of them present only once. The sequencing sample was made of CD4+ T cells from PBMCs. The receptors shown here come from a human donor with multiple sclerosis. Each CDR3 is given with its conserved first and last residue. Each record gives: D gene, clone size, J gene, V gene, CDR3 protein, CDR3 DNA. D genes are given only for firm matches. Clone size is given for some rows only: seen once, a few or many times, or a class if the clone is expanded.

. | . | TRBJ1-1 | TRBV30 | CAWSQGEAFF | TGTGCCTGGAGTCAGGGTGAAGCTTTCTTT
TRBD1 | . | TRBJ1-2 | TRBV10-3 | CAISDGDRDDGYTF | TGTGCCATCAGTGATGGGGACAGGGATGATGGCTACACCTTC
. | . | TRBJ1-1 | TRBV12-3/TRBV12-4 | CASRRQQGNTEAFF | TGTGCCAGCAGACGCCAACAGGGTAACACTGAAGCTTTCTTT
TRBD2 | . | TRBJ2-3 | TRBV15 | CATSSLAAVSTDTQYF | TGTGCCACCAGCAGTCTAGCGGCCGTTAGCACAGATACGCAGTATTTT
TRBD1 | . | TRBJ1-5 | TRBV9 | CASSVEGQGVQPQHF | TGTGCCAGCAGCGTAGAGGGACAGGGGGTCCAGCCCCAGCATTTT
TRBD1 | . | TRBJ2-3 | TRBV7-6 | CASSLVPGGGTDTQYF | TGTGCCAGCAGCTTAGTTCCAGGGGGCGGCACAGATACGCAGTATTTT
TRBD2 | . | TRBJ2-7 | TRBV6-5 | CASSFSGRAYEQYF | TGTGCCAGCAGTTTTAGCGGGAGGGCTTACGAGCAGTACTTC
. | once | TRBJ2-7 | TRBV27 | CASSPRHGQAYEQYF | TGTGCCAGCAGTCCTCGACATGGTCAAGCCTACGAGCAGTACTTC
TRBD1 | . | TRBJ1-1 | TRBV29-1 | CSVKDRGAFEAFF | TGCAGCGTTAAAGACAGGGGGGCTTTTGAAGCTTTCTTT
. | . | TRBJ1-2 | TRBV7-6 | CASSLGVGSTNYGYTF | TGTGCCAGCAGCCTTGGGGTTGGCAGTACTAACTATGGCTACACCTTC
. | . | TRBJ1-5 | TRBV19 | CASSSGISNQPQHF | TGTGCCAGTAGCTCAGGGATTAGCAATCAGCCCCAGCATTTT
. | . | TRBJ1-2 | TRBV7-9 | CASSAFQAGDYGYTF | TGTGCCAGCAGCGCCTTCCAGGCGGGGGACTATGGCTACACCTTC
. | once | TRBJ1-2 | TRBV9 | CASSVELGDGYTF | TGTGCCAGCAGCGTAGAACTAGGGGATGGCTACACCTTC
. | . | TRBJ1-2 | TRBV5-4 | CASSLVSGRMLPGYTF | TGTGCCAGCAGCTTGGTGTCAGGGCGGATGTTGCCTGGCTACACCTTC
. | . | TRBJ1-1 | TRBV15 | CATSRDGSGDGAFF | TGTGCCACCAGCAGAGATGGTTCCGGGGATGGGGCTTTCTTT
. | . | TRBJ1-2 | TRBV30 | CAWVGGRGRNYGYTF | TGTGCCTGGGTAGGGGGTAGGGGCCGAAACTATGGCTACACCTTC
TRBD1 | . | TRBJ1-1 | TRBV29-1 | CSVLRQGVYTEAFF | TGCAGCGTTCTTAGGCAGGGGGTATACACTGAAGCTTTCTTT
TRBD2 | . | TRBJ2-7 | TRBV2 | CATTSGNYEQYF | TGTGCCACGACTAGCGGGAACTACGAGCAGTACTTC
. | . | TRBJ2-7 | TRBV20-1 | CSAPRGLNSLLDEQYF | TGCAGTGCCCCCAGGGGACTCAACTCCCTCCTCGACGAGCAGTACTTC
. | . | TRBJ1-1 | TRBV27 | CASSLSGAIEAFF | TGTGCCAGCAGTTTATCTGGGGCTATCGAAGCTTTCTTT
. | . | TRBJ2-4 | TRBV4-1 | CASSQEFGRIQTPTKNIQYF | TGCGCCAGCAGCCAAGAGTTTGGCAGGATCCAGACCCCGACCAAAAACATTCAGTACTTC
TRBD2 | . | TRBJ2-1 | TRBV20-1 | CSAREREEREQFF | TGCAGTGCTAGAGAGCGGGAGGAAAGGGAGCAGTTCTTC
. | . | TRBJ1-5 | TRBV18 | CASSPLDSNQPQHF | TGTGCCAGCTCACCACTGGACAGCAATCAGCCCCAGCATTTT
. | . | TRBJ1-2 | TRBV9 | CASRGNEGYTF | TGTGCCAGCAGGGGGAATGAGGGCTACACCTTC
. | . | TRBJ1-2 | TRBV30 | CAWSVTWIREGYTF | TGTGCCTGGAGTGTAACATGGATTCGAGAGGGCTACACCTTC
. | . | TRBJ1-1 | TRBV29-1 | CSISWGLVAEAFF | TGCAGCATCTCGTGGGGGCTTGTGGCTGAAGCTTTCTTT
. | . | TRBJ2-7 | TRBV4-2 | CASSQDWGSTYEQYF | TGTGCCAGCAGCCAAGATTGGGGGTCTACCTACGAGCAGTACTTC
. | . | TRBJ1-2 | TRBV20-1 | CSAYTMTDGYTF | TGCAGTGCATACACAATGACAGATGGCTACACCTTC
. | . | TRBJ2-1 | TRBV24-1 | CATSDPSFNEQFF | TGTGCCACCAGTGATCCCTCCTTCAATGAGCAGTTCTTC
TRBD1 | . | TRBJ1-1 | TRBV11-2 | CASILPPGRGGTEAFF | TGTGCCAGCATCCTCCCCCCGGGCAGGGGGGGCACTGAAGCTTTCTTT
TRBD1 | . | TRBJ1-4 | TRBV29-1 | CSASGTGPLNEKLFF | TGCAGCGCGTCCGGGACAGGGCCCCTTAATGAAAAACTGTTTTTT
. | few | TRBJ2-6 | TRBV10-3 | CAISESIGQGFAGANVLTF | TGTGCCATCAGTGAGTCGATCGGGCAGGGATTCGCCGGGGCCAACGTCCTGACTTTC
TRBD1 | . | TRBJ2-7 | TRBV19 | CASSPGTGASGEQYF | TGTGCCAGTAGTCCCGGGACAGGGGCCTCGGGGGAGCAGTACTTC
. | . | TRBJ2-1 | TRBV5-1 | CASSILSNGKGQFF | TGCGCCAGCAGCATCCTGTCGAACGGCAAAGGGCAGTTCTTC
. | once | TRBJ2-5 | TRBV27 | CASSLNLGETQYF | TGTGCCAGCAGTTTAAACCTCGGGGAGACCCAGTACTTC
. | . | TRBJ2-7 | TRBV24-1 | CATSAGNYEQYF | TGTGCCACCAGTGCTGGGAATTACGAGCAGTACTTC
TRBD1 | . | TRBJ2-2 | TRBV19 | CATLDRGGVTGELFF | TGTGCCACCCTCGACAGGGGTGGGGTCACCGGGGAGCTGTTTTTT
. | . | TRBJ2-2 | TRBV24-1 | CATSDMPGELFF | TGTGCCACCAGTGATATGCCCGGGGAGCTGTTTTTT
. | . | TRBJ2-4 | TRBV5-6 | CASSFRGTGAKNIQYF | TGTGCCAGCAGCTTTAGGGGGACGGGGGCCAAAAACATTCAGTACTTC
TRBD1 | . | TRBJ1-1 | TRBV24-1 | CATQTDRDTEAFF | TGTGCCACACAGACGGACAGGGACACTGAAGCTTTCTTT
TRBD2 | . | TRBJ2-7 | TRBV29-1 | CSVTGTSGSYEQYF | TGCAGCGTTACCGGGACTAGCGGCTCCTACGAGCAGTACTTC
TRBD1 | . | TRBJ2-5 | TRBV3-1 | CASAEAGGRETQYF | TGTGCCAGCGCGGAAGCAGGGGGTAGGGAGACCCAGTACTTC
. | few | TRBJ1-2 | TRBV4-1 | CASSQQGLSGYTF | TGCGCCAGCAGCCAGCAGGGTTTGAGTGGCTACACCTTC
. | . | TRBJ1-1 | TRBV6-5 | CASSLAAPSGTEAFF | TGTGCCAGCAGTCTGGCGGCGCCGAGTGGTACTGAAGCTTTCTTT
. | . | TRBJ1-4 | TRBV13 | CASSLSLRGKLFF | TGTGCCAGCAGCTTAAGTTTGCGGGGGAAACTGTTTTTT
TRBD1 | . | TRBJ1-5 | TRBV2 | CASGQDRVGNQPQHF | TGTGCCAGCGGCCAGGACAGGGTTGGCAATCAGCCCCAGCATTTT
. | . | TRBJ2-5 | TRBV5-4 | CASSSPRVDKETQYF | TGTGCCAGCAGCTCCCCCCGGGTCGACAAAGAGACCCAGTACTTC
. | . | TRBJ2-3 | TRBV29-1 | CSALLPDTQYF | TGCAGCGCCCTGTTGCCAGATACGCAGTATTTT
. | . | TRBJ2-2 | TRBV24-1 | CATSDLGSPGELFF | TGTGCCACCAGTGATTTAGGATCCCCCGGGGAGCTGTTTTTT
TRBD1 | . | TRBJ1-4 | TRBV20-1 | CSAFDRGNEKLFF | TGCAGTGCTTTTGACAGGGGGAATGAAAAACTGTTTTTT
. | . | TRBJ1-2 | TRBV16 | CASLRGRQIYGYTF | TGTGCCAGCCTTCGCGGGCGCCAGATCTATGGCTACACCTTC
. | . | TRBJ2-7 | TRBV18 | CASSPRLSSYEQYF | TGTGCCAGCTCACCACGACTTAGCTCCTACGAGCAGTACTTC
TRBD1 | . | TRBJ1-5 | TRBV6-6 | CASGTGQGGDQPQHF | TGTGCCAGCGGGACGGGACAGGGGGGGGATCAGCCCCAGCATTTT
. | once | TRBJ2-6 | TRBV5-1 | CASMWGSGANVLTF | TGCGCCAGCATGTGGGGTTCTGGGGCCAACGTCCTGACTTTC